The next 15 T cell receptor beta chains were all read from a single sample in a study of blood T cells in healthy people across ages. For the second PCR, which ran for roughly 6 to 12 cycles, a sample-barcoded 5' primer and a J-beta primer mix were used. MiXCR, applied by TCRdb to the 5' RACE reads, yields one record per CDR3 protein. The sample has about a million distinct CDR3 sequences; just over 50% are singletons. The sample comprised blood. The origin of the receptors is a woman aged 55-70 years in good health.

The chain joins TRBV7-2 to TRBJ2-5; D tentatively fits TRBD1 or TRBD2 (6 bases each). Trimming took 0 bases from V and 2 from J, leaving 13 bases between them. The CDR3 totals 16 residues. CDR1 is SGHTA and CDR2 is FQGNSA in the germline V gene. The CDR3 spells CASSLAGGTTQETQYF. CDR3 in DNA: TGTGCCAGCAGCTTAGCGGGCGGGACAACGCAAGAGACCCAGTACTTC.

The chain links TRBV4-1 to TRBJ2-7, with 8 bases aligning to TRBD1. J gave up 1 base and V 3 bases, and 5 bases lay outside the gene matches. Germline values: CDR1 MGHRA, CDR2 YSYEKL. There are 15 residues in the CDR3. The CDR3 sequence is CASSQRTGLSYEQYF. In DNA form, the CDR3 reads TGCGCCAGCAGCCAGAGGACAGGGTTGTCCTACGAGCAGTACTTC.

This clonotype was recorded a few times. The rearrangement uses TRBV29-1 and TRBJ2-3; TRBD1 aligns across 7 bases. Trimming removed 4 bases from V and 3 bases from J; junction bases left unmatched: 4. Germline assignment: CDR1 SQVTM and CDR2 ANQGSEA. This CDR3 comprises 13 residues. The CDR3 sequence is CSVGTGLTDTQYF. DNA for the CDR3: TGCAGCGTTGGGACAGGATTAACAGATACGCAGTATTTT.

The genes are TRBV29-1 and TRBJ1-1, with D perhaps TRBD1 (5 bases). Germline V gene lookup returns CDR1 SQVTM and CDR2 ANQGSEA. V gave up 5 bases and J gave up 3 bases, with 13 bases separating them. The CDR3 runs to 13 residues. The CDR3 DNA follows: TGCAGCGTTACCGGGACGGATTACACTGAAGCTTTCTTT. It translates to CSVTGTDYTEAFF. Supplemented by reference TRBV29-1 and TRBJ1-1, the full variable domain reads SAVISQKPSRDICQRGTSLTIQCQVDSQVTMMFWYRQQPGQSLTLIATANQGSEATYESGFVIDKFPISRPNLTFSTLTVSNMSPEDSSIYLCSVTGTDYTEAFFGQGTRLTVV.

The chain recombines TRBV6-1 with TRBJ2-3, with D perhaps matching TRBD1 (6 bases). Deletions cut 6 bases from V and 2 bases from J, with 9 bases between. Germline V gene lookup returns CDR1 MNHNS and CDR2 SASEGT. The CDR3 runs 13 residues. CDR3: CASRGDNTDTQYF. CDR3 DNA: TGTGCCAGCAGGGGGGACAACACAGATACGCAGTATTTT.

This clonotype was counted between two and nine times. The rearrangement joins TRBV5-1 to TRBJ2-7; 7 bases line up with TRBD1. The ends lost 0 bases at V and 3 bases at J; junction bases unmatched: 3. This CDR3 region has 14 residues. Germline loops: CDR1 SGHRS, CDR2 YFSETQ. The CDR3 DNA follows: TGCGCCAGCAGCTTGGAGACAGGGAGCTACGAGCAGTACTTC. Protein product: CASSLETGSYEQYF.

As concerns this clonotype: A much more abundant neighbour one base away suggests this may be a read error. This chain connects TRBV4-2 to TRBJ2-7, with D unclear. The CDR3 totals 11 residues. With 1 base removed from V and 5 bases from J, the gap between germline ends came to 3 bases. The V gene's germline CDR1 is LGHNA and CDR2 YNFKEQ. Here the CDR3 DNA reads TGTGCCAGCAGCCAAGCCCACGAGCAGTACTTC. Amino acid sequence: CASSQAHEQYF.

This clonotype was seen more than once but under ten times. The chain is built from TRBV20-1 and TRBJ2-3; D unclear. V lost 4 bases and J 1 base, leaving 9 bases between the germline ends. This CDR3 region has 13 residues. CDR1 and CDR2 (germline): DFQATT, SNEGSKA (reference sequence). This CDR3 is CSAKRTGTDTQYF. CDR3 nucleotide sequence: TGCAGTGCTAAGAGGACGGGCACAGATACGCAGTATTTT.

The V and J genes are TRBV20-1 and TRBJ2-3; 10 bases fit TRBD2. The length of the CDR3 is 15 residues. The germline V gene encodes CDR1 DFQATT and CDR2 SNEGSKA (reference sequence). With 5 bases clipped from V and 6 bases from J, the junction kept 11 bases outside the gene matches. The CDR3 region is CSAHQREGGGDTQYF. In DNA form, the CDR3 reads TGCAGTGCTCATCAGCGGGAGGGGGGCGGTGATACGCAGTATTTT.

The chain has TRBV6-6 and TRBJ1-5, with 10 bases that match TRBD1. The CDR3 runs 16 residues. Germline CDR1 is MNHNY and CDR2 is SVGAGI (reference sequence). With 7 bases clipped from V and 7 bases from J, the junction kept 13 bases outside the gene matches. Written as DNA, the CDR3 is TGTGCCAGCAAGCCCACGGACAGGGGGATAACGCAGCCCCAGCATTTT. Its translation: CASKPTDRGITQPQHF.

This chain uses TRBV9 with TRBJ2-4, with D maybe TRBD1 (6 bases). The DNA end favors TRBJ2-7, so the J call may be wrong. In germline, CDR1 is SGDLS, CDR2 YYNGEE. This CDR3 spans 14 amino acids. CDR3 coding DNA: TGTGCCAGCAGCGTAGGAGGGACACCTTTCGAGCAGTACTTC. Translating it yields CASSVGGTPFEQYF.

Concerning this clonotype: Sequence at one end of the junction differs from germline and may be a read error. The chain joins TRBV6-1 to TRBJ2-4; D gene ambiguous. CDR1 and CDR2 from the germline V gene are MNHNS and SASEGT. This CDR3 has 18 amino acids. The CDR3: CASSEARSRQFGKNIPYF. DNA for the CDR3: TGTGCCAGCAGTGAAGCAAGAAGCCGACAATTTGGCAAAAACATTCCGTACTTC.

V is TRBV15 and J is TRBJ2-4; weak D call: TRBD2 (5 bases). Trimming removed 8 bases from V and 10 bases from J, with 15 bases in between. This CDR3 contains 12 residues. CDR1 and CDR2 (germline): LNHNV, YYDKDF (reference sequence). DNA for the CDR3: TGTGCCACCGGTCTCGGGGATTCAATTCAGTACTTC. It yields the protein CATGLGDSIQYF.

In regard to this clonotype: The junction does not match germline at one end; this may be a read error. The V call is TRBV11-2, the J call TRBJ2-5; 14 bases align to TRBD2. This CDR3 comprises 17 residues. The germline gives CDR1 SGHAT, CDR2 FQNNGV. CDR3 sequence reads: CAGSAGLAGDIQETQYF. The CDR3, as DNA: TGTGCCGGCAGCGCGGGACTAGCGGGAGATATACAAGAGACCCAGTACTTC.

In this sample, this clonotype turned up a few times. This sequence joins TRBV6-6 and TRBJ2-7; either TRBD1 or TRBD2 may supply D (5 bases each). V dropped 4 bases and J dropped 0 bases, with 10 bases sitting between them. The germline V gene encodes CDR1 MNHNY and CDR2 SVGAGI (reference sequence). This CDR3 region has 14 residues. The CDR3 sequence is CASSSGASSYEQYF. For the CDR3, the DNA is TGTGCCAGCAGTTCCGGGGCTAGCTCCTACGAGCAGTACTTC.